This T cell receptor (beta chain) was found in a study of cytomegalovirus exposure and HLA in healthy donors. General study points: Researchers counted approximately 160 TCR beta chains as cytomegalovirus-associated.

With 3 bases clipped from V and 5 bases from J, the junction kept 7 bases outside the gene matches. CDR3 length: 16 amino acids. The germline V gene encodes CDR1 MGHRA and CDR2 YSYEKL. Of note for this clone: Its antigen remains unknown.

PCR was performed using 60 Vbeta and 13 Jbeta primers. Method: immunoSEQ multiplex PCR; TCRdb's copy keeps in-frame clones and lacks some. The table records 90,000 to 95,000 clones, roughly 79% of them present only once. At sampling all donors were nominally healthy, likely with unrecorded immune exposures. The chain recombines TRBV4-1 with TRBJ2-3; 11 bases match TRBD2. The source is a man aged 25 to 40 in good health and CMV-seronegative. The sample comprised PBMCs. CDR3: CASSQDVAGGQDTQYF. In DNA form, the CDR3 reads TGCGCCAGCAGCCAGGATGTAGCGGGGGGGCAAGATACGCAGTATTTT.